Here is one T cell receptor beta chain with its context. Which antigen it targets is not known. Base qualities were left out, and no much larger clone turns up one base away. This specimen belongs to a study of blood T cell repertoires in COVID-19 (TCRdb year 2020). With respect to the entire study: Samples from collaborators originated in the United States, Italy and Spain and spanned both the acute and convalescent phases of COVID-19. The prospective study material was composed of cDNA or gDNA derived from T cells, B-cell-depleted T cells, or PBMCs. The dataset comprised deeply sampled blood TCRbeta repertoires from subjects exposed to, actively infected with, or recovered from COVID-19. The repertoires were released in a freely available public database meant as a resource for research on the immune response to SARS-CoV-2. Samples were obtained from the ongoing ImmuneRACE study (first 160 participants) and from about 1,300 subjects provided by 6 global collaborators. Sample metadata almost always included a de-identified subject ID, COVID-19 status, age in years and sex. Where HLA class I and class II types were available, the types were taken from metadata supplied by the sample provider, not from assay-based typing. The paper's findings and limits, for the study overall: Clinical and demographic metadata were provided uncurated, with the amount varying by source and participant.

The immunoSEQ Assay, a bias-controlled multiplex PCR, was used to amplify TCRbeta CDR3 regions from genomic DNA. The paper's processing steps were these. Within the assay, amplification of reference gene primers was used to estimate how many nucleated cells each sample contained. Sequence reads were collapsed and filtered to measure the absolute abundance of every unique TCRbeta CDR3 rearrangement. For each sample, productive Simpson clonality was calculated by taking the square root of Simpson's diversity index across productive rearrangements. Here the immuneACCESS table is served through TCRdb, limited to in-frame sequences with V and J called. Missing clones are a known gap in these copies; in checked studies unresolved V genes cover under half, and the rest lacks a known reason. That table is the source of V, J and clone size, and D and trimming were worked out from the DNA. This sample lists roughly 150,000 clones; about four fifths were detected once. Approximately 11% of the sample is in the top ten clones.

Each collaborating institution followed its own protocols to collect whole blood in K2EDTA tubes. For TCRbeta analysis, collaborators shipped samples in one of three forms: frozen whole blood, isolated PBMCs, or DNA extracted from either of those sample types. From the cysteine through the phenylalanine, the CDR3 covers 15 amino acids. The sequence is cut down to CDR3 DNA, 45 bases in frame from base 1. CDR1 and CDR2 were assigned from the germline V gene as SNHLY and FYNNEI. For this chain, trimming is 1 base at the V end and 3 bases at the J end, and the number of junction bases without a gene match is 2.

The sequence derives from a man aged 55 to 70 with active or convalescent COVID-19. The chain was built from TRBV2 and TRBJ2-1; 8 bases in the middle match TRBD2. Sequenced material: peripheral blood. The CDR3 reads CASSEVAGGYNEQFF. The DNA sequence is given as TGTGCCAGCAGTGAAGTGGCGGGAGGCTACAATGAGCAGTTCTTC.